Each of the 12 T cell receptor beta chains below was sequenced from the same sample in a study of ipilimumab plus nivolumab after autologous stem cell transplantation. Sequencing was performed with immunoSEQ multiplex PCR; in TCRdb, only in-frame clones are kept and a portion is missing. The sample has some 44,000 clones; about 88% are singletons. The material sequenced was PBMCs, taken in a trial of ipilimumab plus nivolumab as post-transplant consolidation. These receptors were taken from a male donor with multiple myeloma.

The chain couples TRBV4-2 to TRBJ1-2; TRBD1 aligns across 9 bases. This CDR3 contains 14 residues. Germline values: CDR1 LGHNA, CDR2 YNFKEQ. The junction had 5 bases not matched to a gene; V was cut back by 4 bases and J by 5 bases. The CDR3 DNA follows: TGTGCCAGCAGCCCGGGACAGGGAGGATATGGCTACACCTTC. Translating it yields CASSPGQGGYGYTF.

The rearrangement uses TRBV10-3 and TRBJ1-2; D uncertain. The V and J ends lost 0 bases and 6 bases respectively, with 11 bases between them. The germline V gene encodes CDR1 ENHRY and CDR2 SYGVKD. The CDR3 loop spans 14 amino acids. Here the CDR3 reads CAISESPRLNGYTF. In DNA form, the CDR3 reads TGTGCCATCAGTGAGTCGCCTCGGTTGAATGGCTACACCTTC.

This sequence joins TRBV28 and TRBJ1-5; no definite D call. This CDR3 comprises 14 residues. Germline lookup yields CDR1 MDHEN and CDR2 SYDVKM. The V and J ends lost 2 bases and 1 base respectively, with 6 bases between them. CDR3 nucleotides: TGTGCCAGCAGTTTAGTCGCAAGCAATCAGCCCCAGCATTTT. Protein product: CASSLVASNQPQHF.

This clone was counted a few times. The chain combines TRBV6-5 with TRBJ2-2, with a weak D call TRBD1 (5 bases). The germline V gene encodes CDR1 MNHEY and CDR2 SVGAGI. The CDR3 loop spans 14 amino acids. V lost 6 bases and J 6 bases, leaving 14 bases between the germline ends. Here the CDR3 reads CASSPREGPGELFF. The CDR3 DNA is TGTGCCAGCAGCCCCAGGGAAGGGCCCGGGGAGCTGTTTTTT.

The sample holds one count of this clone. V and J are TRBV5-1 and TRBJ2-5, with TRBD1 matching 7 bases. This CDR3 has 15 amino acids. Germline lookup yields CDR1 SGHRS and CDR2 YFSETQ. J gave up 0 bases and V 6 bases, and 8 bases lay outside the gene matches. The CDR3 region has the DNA TGCGCCAGCAAAGGGGGCTACGGGCACCAAGAGACCCAGTACTTC. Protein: CASKGGYGHQETQYF.

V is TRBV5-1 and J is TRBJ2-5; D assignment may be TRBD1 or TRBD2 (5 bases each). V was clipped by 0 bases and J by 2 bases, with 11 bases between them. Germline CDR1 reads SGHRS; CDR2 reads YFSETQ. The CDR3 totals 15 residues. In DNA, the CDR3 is TGCGCCAGCAGCTTGGTGAGAGGGGTACAAGAGACCCAGTACTTC. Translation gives CASSLVRGVQETQYF.

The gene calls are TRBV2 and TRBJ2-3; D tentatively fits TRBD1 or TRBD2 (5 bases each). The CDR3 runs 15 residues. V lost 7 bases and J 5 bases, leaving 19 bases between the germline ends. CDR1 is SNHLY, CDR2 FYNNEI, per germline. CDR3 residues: CASKPGGLGGDTQYF. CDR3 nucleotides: TGTGCCAGCAAACCAGGCGGCCTTGGGGGAGATACGCAGTATTTT.

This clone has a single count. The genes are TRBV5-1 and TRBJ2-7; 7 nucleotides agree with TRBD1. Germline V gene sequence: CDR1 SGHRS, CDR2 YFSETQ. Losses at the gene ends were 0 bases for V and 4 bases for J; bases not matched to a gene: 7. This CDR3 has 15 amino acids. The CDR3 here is CASSLEGQKLYEQYF. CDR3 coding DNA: TGCGCCAGCAGCTTGGAGGGACAGAAATTATACGAGCAGTACTTC.

The CDR3 reads CASSSQETQYF. CDR3 in DNA: TGTGCCAGCAGTTCGCAAGAGACCCAGTACTTC. V is TRBV28 and J is TRBJ2-5; no definite D call. The CDR3 covers 11 residues. From germline, CDR1 is MDHEN and CDR2 SYDVKM. Deletions cut 4 bases from V and 2 bases from J, with 2 bases between.

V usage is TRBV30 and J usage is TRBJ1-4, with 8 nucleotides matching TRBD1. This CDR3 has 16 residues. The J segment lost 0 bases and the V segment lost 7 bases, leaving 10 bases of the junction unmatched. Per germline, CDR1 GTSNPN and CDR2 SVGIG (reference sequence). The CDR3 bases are TGTGCCTTCGGACAGGGCTCCTTTGCAACTAATGAAAAACTGTTTTTT. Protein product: CAFGQGSFATNEKLFF.

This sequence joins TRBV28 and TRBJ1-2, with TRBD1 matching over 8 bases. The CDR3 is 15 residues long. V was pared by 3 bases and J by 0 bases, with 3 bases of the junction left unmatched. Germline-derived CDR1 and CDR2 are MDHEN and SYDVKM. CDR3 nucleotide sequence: TGTGCCAGCAGTTTCGGGGACAGGCCTAACTATGGCTACACCTTC. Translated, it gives CASSFGDRPNYGYTF.

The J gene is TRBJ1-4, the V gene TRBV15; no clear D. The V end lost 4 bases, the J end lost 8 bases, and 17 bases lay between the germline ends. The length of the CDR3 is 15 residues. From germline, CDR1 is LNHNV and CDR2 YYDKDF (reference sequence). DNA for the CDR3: TGTGCCACCAGCACAGAACCAACAGTCGGGGAAAAACTGTTTTTT. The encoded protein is CATSTEPTVGEKLFF.